These 5 T cell receptor beta chains originate from one sample sequenced in a study of blood T cell repertoires in COVID-19 (dated by TCRdb to 2018 to 2020). The receptor library was made with the immunoSEQ multiplex PCR assay. This immuneACCESS table, as held by TCRdb, lists in-frame sequences with V and J called but not all clones. Of the missing ones, under half trace to an unresolved V gene in checked studies; the others have no known cause. The sample table lists about 110,000 clones, 88% of them with a count of one. Jointly, the top ten make up over 2% of the sample. Sequencing was done on a sample of peripheral blood. These receptors were collected from a human donor in a cohort sampled during active COVID-19.

The V and J genes are TRBV7-3 and TRBJ1-1; possibly TRBD1 for D (5 bases). CDR3 length equals 13 residues. The germline CDR1 and CDR2 sequences are SGHTA and FQGTGA. The V and J ends lost 6 bases and 6 bases respectively, with 14 bases between them. The CDR3: CASSGAGLSEAFF. The CDR3 DNA follows: TGTGCCAGCAGTGGGGCCGGATTGTCTGAAGCTTTCTTT. Full variable domain (rest looked up from reference TRBV7-3 and TRBJ1-1): GAGVSQTPSNKVTEKGKYVELRCDPISGHTALYWYRQSLGQGPEFLIYFQGTGAADDSGLPNDRFFAVRPEGSVSTLKIQRTERGDSAVYLCASSGAGLSEAFFGQGTRLTVV.

The gene calls are TRBV5-1 and TRBJ1-1, with D tentatively TRBD1 (5 bases). CDR1 and CDR2 (germline): SGHRS, YFSETQ. This CDR3 region has 13 residues. Trimming left V 4 bases short and J 4 bases short, with 11 bases between. The chain's CDR3 is CASSGGGITEAFF. The CDR3 nucleotides are TGCGCCAGCAGCGGCGGGGGGATCACTGAAGCTTTCTTT.

In regard to this clone: This specimen includes other DNA sequences encoding the same CDR3. V gene TRBV4-1 combines with J gene TRBJ1-2; TRBD1 matches 7 bases. The length of the CDR3 is 16 residues. The trim removed 2 bases at V and 0 bases at J, leaving 6 bases unmatched. CDR1 MGHRA and CDR2 YSYEKL come from the germline V gene. CDR3: CASSQPNRGPNYGYTF. CDR3 bases: TGCGCCAGCAGCCAACCAAACAGGGGCCCTAACTATGGCTACACCTTC.

The chain recombines TRBV5-1 with TRBJ2-1; TRBD1 agrees at 10 bases. The V gene's germline CDR1 is SGHRS and CDR2 YFSETQ. V lost 2 bases, J lost 0 bases, and 2 bases stayed unmatched. The CDR3 consists of 16 residues. In DNA form, the CDR3 reads TGCGCCAGCAGCTTAAGGACAGGGGGCTCCTACAATGAGCAGTTCTTC. Translation gives CASSLRTGGSYNEQFF.

The rearrangement joins TRBV6-5 to TRBJ2-7; perhaps TRBD1 as D (6 bases). The CDR3 runs 14 residues. V was cut by 6 bases and J by 1 base, with 13 bases left in between. Germline values: CDR1 MNHEY, CDR2 SVGAGI. The CDR3: CASRTGPYSYEQYF. The CDR3, as DNA: TGTGCCAGCAGAACAGGGCCCTATTCCTACGAGCAGTACTTC.